This T cell receptor (beta chain) came from a study of control samples from healthy donors and cancer patients. This CDR3 contains 13 residues. Germline V gene lookup returns CDR1 GTSNPN and CDR2 SVGIG (reference sequence). V was clipped by 3 bases and J by 7 bases, with 13 bases between them. Method: immunoSEQ multiplex PCR; TCRdb's copy keeps in-frame clones and lacks some. Of about 98,000 clones listed, about four fifths are singletons. Only a few counts were recorded for this clone. The same CDR3 also results from other DNA sequences found in this sample. The chain couples TRBV30 to TRBJ1-5; D possibly corresponds to TRBD1 (6 bases). The sequence came from a man between 60 and 75 years old in good health. The sequencing sample was made of blood. Here the CDR3 reads CAWSGGEGQPQHF. The CDR3 nucleotides are TGTGCCTGGAGCGGGGGCGAAGGGCAGCCCCAGCATTTT.